This TCR beta chain was profiled in a study of cytomegalovirus exposure and HLA in healthy donors. This clone appeared a single time. Its antigen is unknown. The PCR had 60 Vbeta and 13 Jbeta primers. TCRdb's table, derived via immunoSEQ multiplex PCR, lists solely in-frame clones and lacks some. The sample holds more than 100,000 clones, about 85% seen once. The CDR3 contains 11 residues. V was clipped by 6 bases and J by 9 bases, with 9 bases between them. CDR1 is MNHEY and CDR2 is SVGAGI in the germline V gene. Study conclusions and caveats: There were under 200 TCR beta chains listed as cytomegalovirus-associated. The Asian-associated ancestry cluster reportedly had fewer N-insertions than the roughly 720-donor mean in a later analysis.

The sequencing input was PBMCs. The TCR sequence derives from a man aged 50 to 60 in good health and CMV-seronegative. The V gene is TRBV6-5, the J gene TRBJ2-1, with D maybe TRBD2 (5 bases). The CDR3 spells CASSREGEQFF. The CDR3 DNA reads TGTGCCAGCAGCCGTGAGGGTGAGCAGTTCTTC.